This record concerns one T cell receptor (beta chain) sequence. This sample is part of a study of blood T cell repertoires in COVID-19. V lost 4 bases and J 5 bases, leaving 15 bases between the germline ends. The CDR3 covers 15 residues. Looked up from germline, CDR1 is SGHNT and CDR2 is YYREEE (reference sequence). This table comes from immunoSEQ multiplex PCR, and its TCRdb copy is limited to in-frame clones, with some not included. The sample holds about 140,000 clones, 90% seen once. What was sequenced was peripheral blood. This chain connects TRBV5-4 to TRBJ2-2; no clear D gene. This receptor was identified in a woman at least 80 years old with acute or convalescent COVID-19. CDR3 sequence (DNA): TGTGCCAGCAGCGATGGAGCCAGATTTACCGGGGAGCTGTTTTTT. As protein: CASSDGARFTGELFF.